There are a few counts of the clone carrying this TCR beta chain. Its antigen is still unknown. The sample comes from a study of CD8+ T cells in alopecia areata. Findings of the study overall: Clonality in lesional scalp, especially alopecia totalis/universalis, exceeded that of normal scalp. Patients showed less clear TCR sequence sharing than mice, possibly partly because of HLA diversity. Normal skin's resident alphabeta T cells are also sequenced in scalp samples.

Sorting separated CD4+ and CD8+ T cells out of PBMCs. There are 14 residues in the CDR3. Looked up from germline, CDR1 is PRHDT and CDR2 is FYEKMQ (reference sequence). V lost 5 bases, J lost 5 bases, and 6 bases stayed unmatched. Extraction and reverse transcription of RNA yielded cDNA as the sequencing template. Libraries were prepared by immunoSEQ multiplex PCR; TCRdb keeps only in-frame clonotypes and omits some of them. The sample lists 110,000 to 150,000 clones, roughly 58% occurring once. This sequence originates from a human donor in good health. This rearrangement joins TRBV13 to TRBJ2-7; TRBD1 matches at 10 bases. Sequenced sample: CD8+ T cells sorted from blood. For the CDR3, the DNA is TGTGCCAGCAGCCCGTCCGGGACAGGGGACGAGCAGTACTTC. Encoded protein: CASSPSGTGDEQYF.